One sample yielded the 5 T cell receptor beta chains listed below, sequenced in a study of shared clonotypes between healthy human individuals. Assay: immunoSEQ multiplex PCR; the TCRdb copy retains only in-frame clones and omits some. The table lists approximately 2,000,000 clones, roughly 90% of them singletons. Sequencing was done on a sample of naive CD4+ T cells from PBMCs. Noted subset: CD45RA+ positively selected. All receptors come from a man younger than 35 in good health. Some clones in this sample may be carry-over from other donors' samples.

The V call is TRBV18, the J call TRBJ1-5; weak D call: TRBD1 (6 bases). Trimming removed 8 bases from V and 3 bases from J, with 11 bases in between. The CDR3 is 13 residues long. Germline CDR1 and CDR2: KGHSH and LQKENI. The CDR3: CASRGDINQPQHF. CDR3 sequence (DNA): TGTGCCAGCCGAGGGGACATCAATCAGCCCCAGCATTTT.

The genes are TRBV19 and TRBJ2-2, with 7 bases matching TRBD1. Germline CDR1 is LNHDA and CDR2 is SQIVND (reference sequence). This CDR3 is built from 14 residues. The ends lost 6 bases at V and 8 bases at J; junction bases unmatched: 9. CDR3 nucleotide sequence: TGTGCCAGTAGCCACACAAACAGGGGTGGGGAGCTGTTTTTT. This gives the protein CASSHTNRGGELFF.

The chain employs TRBV28 and TRBJ2-7; 11 nucleotides line up with TRBD2. Germline CDR1 is MDHEN and CDR2 is SYDVKM. V lost 6 bases to trimming and J lost 2 bases; unmatched junction nucleotides: 12. The CDR3 covers 17 residues. DNA of the CDR3: TGTGCCAGCAGCCCCGAAACCCCGGGACTAGCGGCCTACGAGCAGTACTTC. This gives the protein CASSPETPGLAAYEQYF.

This chain links TRBV4-1 with TRBJ2-3; TRBD2 matches 15 bases. The CDR3 spans 18 residues. The V gene's germline CDR1 is MGHRA and CDR2 YSYEKL. With V trimmed by 0 bases and J by 5 bases, 6 bases remained unmatched. CDR3 coding DNA: TGCGCCAGCAGCCAAGATTATCGGACTAGCGGGAGGGTAGATACGCAGTATTTT. This sequence encodes CASSQDYRTSGRVDTQYF.

The J gene is TRBJ1-5, the V gene TRBV29-1; D possibly corresponds to TRBD1 (5 bases). CDR1 and CDR2 (germline): SQVTM, ANQGSEA. V was clipped by 4 bases and J by 7 bases, with 17 bases between them. The CDR3 sequence is 14 residues long. The CDR3 loop is CSVAGGSREQPQHF. The CDR3, as DNA: TGCAGCGTTGCCGGGGGGAGTCGGGAACAGCCCCAGCATTTT.